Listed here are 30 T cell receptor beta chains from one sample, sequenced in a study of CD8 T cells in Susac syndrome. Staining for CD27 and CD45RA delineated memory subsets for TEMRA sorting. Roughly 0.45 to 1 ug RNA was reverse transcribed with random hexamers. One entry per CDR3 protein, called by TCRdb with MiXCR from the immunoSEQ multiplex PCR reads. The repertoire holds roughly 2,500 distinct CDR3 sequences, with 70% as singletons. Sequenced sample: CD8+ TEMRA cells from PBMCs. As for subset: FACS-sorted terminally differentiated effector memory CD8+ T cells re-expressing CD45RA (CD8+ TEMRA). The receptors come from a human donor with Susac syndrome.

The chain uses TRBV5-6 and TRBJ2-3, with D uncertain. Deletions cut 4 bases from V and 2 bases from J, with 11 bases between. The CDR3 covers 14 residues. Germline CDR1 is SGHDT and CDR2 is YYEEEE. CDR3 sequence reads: CASSPLEATDTQYF. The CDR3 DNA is TGTGCCAGCAGCCCCCTTGAGGCCACAGATACGCAGTATTTT.

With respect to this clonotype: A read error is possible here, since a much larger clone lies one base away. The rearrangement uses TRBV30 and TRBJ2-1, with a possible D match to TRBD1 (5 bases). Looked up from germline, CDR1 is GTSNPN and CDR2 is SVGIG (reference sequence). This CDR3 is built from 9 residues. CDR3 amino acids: CAWSPGIGF. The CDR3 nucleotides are TGTGCCTGGAGTCCAGGGATTGGCTTC.

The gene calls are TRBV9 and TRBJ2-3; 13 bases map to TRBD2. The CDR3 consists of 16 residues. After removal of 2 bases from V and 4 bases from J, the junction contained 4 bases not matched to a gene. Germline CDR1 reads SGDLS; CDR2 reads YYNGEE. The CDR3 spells CASSVPLAGGPDTQYF. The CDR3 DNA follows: TGTGCCAGCAGCGTCCCACTAGCGGGGGGGCCAGATACGCAGTATTTT.

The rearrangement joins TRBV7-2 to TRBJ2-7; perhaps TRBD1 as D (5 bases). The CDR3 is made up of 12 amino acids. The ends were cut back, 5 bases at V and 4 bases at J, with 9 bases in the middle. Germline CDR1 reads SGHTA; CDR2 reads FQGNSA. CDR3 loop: CASSKTAYEQYF. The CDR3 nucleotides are TGTGCCAGCAGCAAGACAGCGTACGAGCAGTACTTC.

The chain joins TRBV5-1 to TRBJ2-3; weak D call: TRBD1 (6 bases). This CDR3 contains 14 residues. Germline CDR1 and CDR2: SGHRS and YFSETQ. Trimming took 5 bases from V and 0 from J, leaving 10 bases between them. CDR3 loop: CASSTGWSTDTQYF. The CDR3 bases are TGCGCCAGCAGTACAGGGTGGAGCACAGATACGCAGTATTTT.

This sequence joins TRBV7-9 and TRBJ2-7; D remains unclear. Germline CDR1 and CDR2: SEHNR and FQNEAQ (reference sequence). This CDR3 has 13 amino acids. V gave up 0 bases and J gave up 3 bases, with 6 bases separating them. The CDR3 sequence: CASSLAGYYEQYF. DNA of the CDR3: TGTGCCAGCAGCTTAGCGGGATACTACGAGCAGTACTTC. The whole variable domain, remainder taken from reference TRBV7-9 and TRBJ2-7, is DTGVSQNPRHKITKRGQNVTFRCDPISEHNRLYWYRQTLGQGPEFLTYFQNEAQLEKSRLLSDRFSAERPKGSFSTLEIQRTEQGDSAMYLCASSLAGYYEQYFGPGTRLTVT.

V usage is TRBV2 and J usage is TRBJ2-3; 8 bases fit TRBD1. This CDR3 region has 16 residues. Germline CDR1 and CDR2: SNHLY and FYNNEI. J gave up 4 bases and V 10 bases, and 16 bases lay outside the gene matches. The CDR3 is CATQPKEDRAPDTQYF. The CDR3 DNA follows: TGTGCCACCCAACCAAAGGAGGACAGGGCCCCAGATACGCAGTATTTT.

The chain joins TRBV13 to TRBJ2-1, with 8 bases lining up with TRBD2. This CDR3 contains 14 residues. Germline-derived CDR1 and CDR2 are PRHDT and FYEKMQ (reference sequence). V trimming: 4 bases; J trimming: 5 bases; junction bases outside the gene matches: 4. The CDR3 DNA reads TGTGCCAGCAGCTCCTGGACTAGCCACAATGAGCAGTTCTTC. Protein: CASSSWTSHNEQFF.

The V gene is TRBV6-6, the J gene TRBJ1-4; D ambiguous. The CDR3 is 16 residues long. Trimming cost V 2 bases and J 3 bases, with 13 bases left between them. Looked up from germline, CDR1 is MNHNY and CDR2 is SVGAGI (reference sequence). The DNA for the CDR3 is TGTGCCAGCAGTTACGTGATGGGGTTTGCTAATGAAAAACTGTTTTTT. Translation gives CASSYVMGFANEKLFF.

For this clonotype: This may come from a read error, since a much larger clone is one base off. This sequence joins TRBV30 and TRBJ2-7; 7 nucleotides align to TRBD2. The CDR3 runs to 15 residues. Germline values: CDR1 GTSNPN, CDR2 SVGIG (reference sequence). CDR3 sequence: CAGSVLATPPLEQYF. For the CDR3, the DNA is TGTGCCGGGAGTGTACTAGCGACCCCCCCCCTCGAGCAGTACTTC.

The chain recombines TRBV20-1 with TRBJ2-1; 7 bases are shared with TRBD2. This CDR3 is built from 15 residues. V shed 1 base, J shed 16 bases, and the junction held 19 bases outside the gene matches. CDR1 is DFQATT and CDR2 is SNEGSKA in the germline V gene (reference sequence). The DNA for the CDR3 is TGCAGTGCTAGAGTCTGGAGGTCTAGCGGCACTGAGCTTTTCTTC. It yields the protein CSARVWRSSGTELFF.

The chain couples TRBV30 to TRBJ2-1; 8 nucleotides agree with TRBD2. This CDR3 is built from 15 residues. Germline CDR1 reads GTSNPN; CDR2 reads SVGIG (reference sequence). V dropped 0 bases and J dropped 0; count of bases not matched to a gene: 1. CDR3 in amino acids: CAWSVLADSYNEQFF. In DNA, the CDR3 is TGTGCCTGGAGTGTACTAGCGGACTCCTACAATGAGCAGTTCTTC.

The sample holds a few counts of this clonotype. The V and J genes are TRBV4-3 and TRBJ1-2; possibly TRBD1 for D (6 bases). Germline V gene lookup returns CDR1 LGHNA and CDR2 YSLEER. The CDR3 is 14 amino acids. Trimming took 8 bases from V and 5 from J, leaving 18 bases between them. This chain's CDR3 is CASRSIGGQYGYTF. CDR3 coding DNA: TGCGCCAGCCGCTCGATCGGGGGCCAGTATGGCTACACCTTC.

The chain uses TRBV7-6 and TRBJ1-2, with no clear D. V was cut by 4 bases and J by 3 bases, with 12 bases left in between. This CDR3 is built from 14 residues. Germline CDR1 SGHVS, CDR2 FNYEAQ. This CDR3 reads CASSSTPGDYGYTF. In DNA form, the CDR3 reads TGTGCCAGCAGCTCTACCCCCGGTGACTATGGCTACACCTTC.

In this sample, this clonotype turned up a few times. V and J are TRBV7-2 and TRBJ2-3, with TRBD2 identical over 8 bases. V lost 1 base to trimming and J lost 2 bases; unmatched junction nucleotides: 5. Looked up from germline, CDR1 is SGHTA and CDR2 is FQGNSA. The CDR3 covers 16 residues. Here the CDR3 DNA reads TGTGCCAGCAGCTTAGAGGCGGGGGGAAACACAGATACGCAGTATTTT. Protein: CASSLEAGGNTDTQYF.

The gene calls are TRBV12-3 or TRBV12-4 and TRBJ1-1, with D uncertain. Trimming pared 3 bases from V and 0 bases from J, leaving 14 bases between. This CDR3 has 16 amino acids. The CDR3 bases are TGTGCCAGCAGTTTTGGGCAGGTTTATATGAACACTGAAGCTTTCTTT. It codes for CASSFGQVYMNTEAFF.

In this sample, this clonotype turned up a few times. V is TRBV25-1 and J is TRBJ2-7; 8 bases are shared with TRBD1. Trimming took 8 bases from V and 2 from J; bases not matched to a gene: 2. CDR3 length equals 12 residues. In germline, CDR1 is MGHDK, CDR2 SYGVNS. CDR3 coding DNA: TGTGCCAGCGGACAGGGCGCCTACGAGCAGTACTTC. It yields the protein CASGQGAYEQYF.

CDR3 sequence: CASSYSSGLEEQYF. DNA of the CDR3: TGTGCCAGCAGTTACTCGTCGGGTCTGGAGGAGCAGTACTTC. The rearrangement joins TRBV6-2 or TRBV6-3 to TRBJ2-7; D is ambiguous. The CDR3 is 14 residues long. V was clipped by 0 bases and J by 7 bases, with 13 bases between them. Germline V gene sequence: CDR1 MNHEY, CDR2 SVGEGT.

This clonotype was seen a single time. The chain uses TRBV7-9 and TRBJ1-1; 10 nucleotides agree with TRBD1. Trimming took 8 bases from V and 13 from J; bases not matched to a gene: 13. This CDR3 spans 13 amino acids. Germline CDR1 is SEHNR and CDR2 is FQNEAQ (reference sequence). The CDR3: CASSRGQGYHGFF. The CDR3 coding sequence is TGTGCCAGCTCACGGGGACAGGGGTATCATGGTTTCTTT.

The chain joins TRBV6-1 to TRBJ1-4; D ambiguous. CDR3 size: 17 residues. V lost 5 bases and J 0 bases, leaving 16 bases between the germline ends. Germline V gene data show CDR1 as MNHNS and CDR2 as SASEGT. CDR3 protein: CASSPTPETSTNEKLFF. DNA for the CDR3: TGTGCCAGCAGTCCCACTCCCGAAACCTCAACTAATGAAAAACTGTTTTTT.

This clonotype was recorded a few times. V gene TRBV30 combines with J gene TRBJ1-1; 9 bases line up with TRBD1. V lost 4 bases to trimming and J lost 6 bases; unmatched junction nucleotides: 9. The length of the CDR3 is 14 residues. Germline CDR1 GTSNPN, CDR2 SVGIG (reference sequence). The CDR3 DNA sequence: TGTGCCTGGACAGCCGGACAGGGGCTCCCTGAAGCTTTCTTT. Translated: CAWTAGQGLPEAFF.

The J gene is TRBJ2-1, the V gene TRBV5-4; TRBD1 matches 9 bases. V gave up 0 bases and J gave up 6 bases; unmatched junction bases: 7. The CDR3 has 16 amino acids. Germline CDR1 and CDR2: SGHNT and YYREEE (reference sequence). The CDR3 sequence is CASSLEGWTGANEQFF. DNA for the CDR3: TGTGCCAGCAGCTTGGAGGGTTGGACAGGGGCCAATGAGCAGTTCTTC.

CDR3 nucleotide sequence: TGTGCCAGCAGCCAGTATACAGGGGGCATGAACACTGAAGCTTTCTTT. Its translation: CASSQYTGGMNTEAFF. The V and J genes are TRBV7-6 and TRBJ1-1, with 9 bases aligning to TRBD1. The V and J ends lost 5 bases and 0 bases, in that order; junction bases with no gene match: 7. The V gene's germline CDR1 is SGHVS and CDR2 FNYEAQ. This CDR3 has 16 residues.

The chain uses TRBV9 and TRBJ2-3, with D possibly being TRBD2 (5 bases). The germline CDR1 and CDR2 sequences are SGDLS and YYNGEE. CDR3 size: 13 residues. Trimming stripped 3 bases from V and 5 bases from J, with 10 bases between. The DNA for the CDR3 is TGTGCCAGCAGCGCCCTTGGAGGAGATACGCAGTATTTT. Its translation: CASSALGGDTQYF. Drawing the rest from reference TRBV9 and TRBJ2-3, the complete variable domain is DSGVTQTPKHLITATGQRVTLRCSPRSGDLSVYWYQQSLDQGLQFLIQYYNGEERAKGNILERFSAQQFPDLHSELNLSSLELGDSALYFCASSALGGDTQYFGPGTRLTVL.

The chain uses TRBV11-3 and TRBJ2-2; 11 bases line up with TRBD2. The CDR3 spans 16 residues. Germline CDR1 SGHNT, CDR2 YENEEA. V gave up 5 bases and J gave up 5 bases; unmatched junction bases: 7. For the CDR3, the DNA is TGTGCCAGCAGCACGCGAGGACTAGCGGGTACCGGGGAGCTGTTTTTT. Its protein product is CASSTRGLAGTGELFF. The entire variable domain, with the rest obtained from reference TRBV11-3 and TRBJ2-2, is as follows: EAGVVQSPRYKIIEKKQPVAFWCNPISGHNTLYWYLQNLGQGPELLIRYENEEAVDDSQLPKDRFSAERLKGVDSTLKIQPAELGDSAVYLCASSTRGLAGTGELFFGEGSRLTVL.

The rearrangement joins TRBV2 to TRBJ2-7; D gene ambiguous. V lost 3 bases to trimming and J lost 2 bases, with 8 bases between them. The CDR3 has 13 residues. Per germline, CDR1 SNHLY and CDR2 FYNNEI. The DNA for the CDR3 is TGTGCCAGCAGTGATGGGCAGACCTACGAGCAGTACTTC. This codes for CASSDGQTYEQYF.

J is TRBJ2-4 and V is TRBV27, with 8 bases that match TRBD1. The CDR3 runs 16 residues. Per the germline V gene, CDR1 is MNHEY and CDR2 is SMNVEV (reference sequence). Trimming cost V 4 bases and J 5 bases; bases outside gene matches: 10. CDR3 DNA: TGTGCCAGCAGTTCTCCGTGGACAGGGCGGGAAAACATTCAGTACTTC. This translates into CASSSPWTGRENIQYF.

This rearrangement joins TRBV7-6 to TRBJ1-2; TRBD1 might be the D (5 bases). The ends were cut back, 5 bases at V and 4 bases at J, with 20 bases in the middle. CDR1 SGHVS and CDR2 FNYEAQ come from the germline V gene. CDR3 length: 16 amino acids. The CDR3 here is CASSPRAGLGFYGYTF. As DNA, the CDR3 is TGTGCCAGCAGCCCCAGGGCAGGTCTGGGTTTCTATGGCTACACCTTC. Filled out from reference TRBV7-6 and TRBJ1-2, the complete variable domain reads GAGVSQSPRYKVTKRGQDVALRCDPISGHVSLYWYRQALGQGPEFLTYFNYEAQQDKSGLPNDRFSAERPEGSISTLTIQRTEQRDSAMYRCASSPRAGLGFYGYTFGSGTRLTVV.

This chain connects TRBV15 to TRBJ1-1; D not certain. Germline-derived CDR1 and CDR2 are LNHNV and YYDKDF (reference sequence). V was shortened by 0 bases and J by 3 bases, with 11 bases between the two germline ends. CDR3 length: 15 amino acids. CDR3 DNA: TGTGCCACCAGCAGAGATTCAGAGTGGGACACTGAAGCTTTCTTT. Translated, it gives CATSRDSEWDTEAFF. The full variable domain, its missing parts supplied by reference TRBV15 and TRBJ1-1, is DAMVIQNPRYQVTQFGKPVTLSCSQTLNHNVMYWYQQKSSQAPKLLFHYYDKDFNNEADTPDNFQSRRPNTSFCFLDIRSPGLGDTAMYLCATSRDSEWDTEAFFGQGTRLTVV.

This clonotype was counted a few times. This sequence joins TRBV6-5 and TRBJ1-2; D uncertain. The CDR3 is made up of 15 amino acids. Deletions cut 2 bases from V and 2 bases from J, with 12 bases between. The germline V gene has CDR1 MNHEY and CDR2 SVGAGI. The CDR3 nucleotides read TGTGCCAGCAGTTACACGTACAGCTTCAACTATGGCTACACCTTC. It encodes CASSYTYSFNYGYTF.